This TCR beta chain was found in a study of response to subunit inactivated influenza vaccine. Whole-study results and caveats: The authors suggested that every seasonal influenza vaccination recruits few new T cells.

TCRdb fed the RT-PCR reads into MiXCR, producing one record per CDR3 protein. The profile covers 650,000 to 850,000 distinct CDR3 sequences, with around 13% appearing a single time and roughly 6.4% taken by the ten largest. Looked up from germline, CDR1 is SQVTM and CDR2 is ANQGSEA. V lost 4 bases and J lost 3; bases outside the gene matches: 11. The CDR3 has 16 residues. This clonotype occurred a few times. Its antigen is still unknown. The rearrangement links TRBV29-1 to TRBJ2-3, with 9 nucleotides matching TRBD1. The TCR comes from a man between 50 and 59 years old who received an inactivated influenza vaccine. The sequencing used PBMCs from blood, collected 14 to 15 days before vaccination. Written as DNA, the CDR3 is TGCAGCGTTGGGTCCTCATTTGGACAGGGGACAGATACGCAGTATTTT. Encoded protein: CSVGSSFGQGTDTQYF.